This is a list of T cell receptor beta chains from one sample in a study of shared clonotypes between healthy human individuals. Sequencing was performed with immunoSEQ multiplex PCR; in TCRdb, only in-frame clones are kept and a portion is missing. The data hold millions of clones, with around 93% observed a single time. The sample taken for sequencing was naive CD8+ T cells from PBMCs. Source of these receptors: a man between 18 and 29 years old in good health. Some clones in this sample may be carry-over from other donors' samples. Both conserved end residues are part of each CDR3. D genes are given only for firm matches. Clone size is shown for a subset of rows, as once, few, many or a class of expanded clone.

j_gene,v_gene,abundance,d_gene,CDR3aa,CDR3nt
TRBJ1-2,TRBV4-3,NA,NA,CASSPTEKTNYGYTF,TGCGCCAGCAGCCCGACGGAAAAAACTAACTATGGCTACACCTTC
TRBJ2-1,TRBV9,NA,NA,CASSTRGNEQFF,TGTGCCAGCAGCACCAGGGGTAATGAGCAGTTCTTC
TRBJ2-2,TRBV7-9,once,NA,CASSFGGTGELFF,TGTGCCAGCAGCTTCGGAGGGACCGGGGAGCTGTTTTTT
TRBJ2-2,TRBV7-9,NA,TRBD2,CASSASGLTGELFF,TGTGCCAGCAGTGCTAGCGGTCTCACCGGGGAGCTGTTTTTT
TRBJ2-7,TRBV19,NA,TRBD2,CASSHRTSGLYEQYF,TGTGCCAGTAGCCACCGGACTAGCGGTTTATACGAGCAGTACTTC
TRBJ2-7,TRBV9,NA,TRBD2,CASSVGTSGRASEQYF,TGTGCCAGCAGCGTAGGGACTAGCGGGAGGGCCTCCGAGCAGTACTTC
TRBJ2-7,TRBV6-5,NA,NA,CASSYSIGHGIYEQYF,TGTGCCAGCAGTTACTCTATCGGACACGGAATCTACGAGCAGTACTTC
TRBJ1-2,TRBV29-1,NA,NA,CSVDDLTRGYTF,TGCAGCGTTGACGACCTCACGCGGGGCTACACCTTC
TRBJ1-2,TRBV29-1,NA,TRBD1,CSVDRQGAADYGYTF,TGCAGCGTTGATAGGCAGGGGGCCGCGGACTATGGCTACACCTTC
TRBJ1-1,TRBV28,NA,NA,CASSEGVTEAFF,TGTGCCAGCAGTGAGGGGGTCACTGAAGCTTTCTTT
TRBJ2-5,TRBV18,NA,NA,CASSEEDSQETQYF,TGTGCCAGCTCGGAGGAAGACAGCCAAGAGACCCAGTACTTC
TRBJ2-3,TRBV12-5,NA,TRBD1,CASGLVLGTGVTDTQYF,TGTGCTAGTGGTTTGGTACTCGGGACAGGGGTCACAGATACGCAGTATTTT
TRBJ1-5,TRBV11-2,NA,NA,CASSLGVRQPQHF,TGTGCCAGCAGCTTAGGCGTGAGACAGCCCCAGCATTTT
TRBJ1-5,TRBV27,NA,NA,CASRNRGNQPQHF,TGTGCCAGCAGGAACAGGGGCAATCAGCCCCAGCATTTT
TRBJ1-1,TRBV10-3,NA,TRBD1,CAIRPGTGGLGTEAFF,TGTGCCATCAGGCCCGGGACAGGGGGCTTAGGGACTGAAGCTTTCTTT
TRBJ2-7,TRBV28,NA,NA,CASSSWGTETYEQYF,TGTGCCAGCAGCTCCTGGGGGACCGAGACCTACGAGCAGTACTTC
TRBJ1-2,TRBV30,NA,NA,CAWSVPREGLSYGYTF,TGTGCCTGGAGTGTACCCAGGGAAGGGCTTAGCTATGGCTACACCTTC